This T cell receptor beta chain derives from a study of cytomegalovirus exposure and HLA in healthy donors. Germline CDR1 is SGHDT and CDR2 is YYEEEE. V gave up 3 bases and J gave up 0 bases, with 13 bases separating them. The CDR3 extends over 15 amino acids. Only in-frame clones appear in the TCRdb table, and some are missing; sequencing was by immunoSEQ multiplex PCR. Here the sample spans around 99,000 clones, more than 70% being singletons. The sample consisted of PBMCs. The chain uses TRBV5-6 and TRBJ2-7; D possibly corresponds to TRBD1 (6 bases). This clonotype was obtained from a woman aged 18 to 35 in good health and CMV-seronegative. The CDR3 sequence is CASSSTDRSSYEQYF. The CDR3, as DNA: TGTGCCAGCAGCTCAACCGACAGGAGCTCCTACGAGCAGTACTTC. Variable domain in full (rest from reference TRBV5-6 and TRBJ2-7): DAGVTQSPTHLIKTRGQQVTLRCSPKSGHDTVSWYQQALGQGPQFIFQYYEEEERQRGNFPDRFSGHQFPNYSSELNVNALLLGDSALYLCASSSTDRSSYEQYFGPGTRLTVT.